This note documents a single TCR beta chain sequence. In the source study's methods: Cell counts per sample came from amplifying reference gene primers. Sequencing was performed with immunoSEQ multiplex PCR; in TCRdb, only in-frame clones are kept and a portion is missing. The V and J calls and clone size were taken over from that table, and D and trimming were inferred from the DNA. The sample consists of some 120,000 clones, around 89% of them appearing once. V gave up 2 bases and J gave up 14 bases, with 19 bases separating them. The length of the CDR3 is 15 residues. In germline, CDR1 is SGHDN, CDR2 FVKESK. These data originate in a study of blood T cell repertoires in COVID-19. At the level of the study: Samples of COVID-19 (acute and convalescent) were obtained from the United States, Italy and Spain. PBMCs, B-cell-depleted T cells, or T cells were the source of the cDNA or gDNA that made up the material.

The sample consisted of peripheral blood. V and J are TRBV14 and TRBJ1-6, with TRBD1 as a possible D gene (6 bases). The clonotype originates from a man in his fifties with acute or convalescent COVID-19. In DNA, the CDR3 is TGTGCCAGCAGCCAACAGGGGCCCCCAGATGTGGCCCTCCACTTT. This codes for CASSQQGPPDVALHF.